This TCR beta chain was identified in a study of CD8 T cells in Susac syndrome. Overall study findings and caveats: CD8+ clonal expansion in Susac peaked in TEMRA cells and active patients.

The CDR3 covers 14 residues. Between the trimmed V and J ends, which lost 2 bases and 6 bases, there was a span of 12 bases. Germline lookup yields CDR1 KGHSH and CDR2 LQKENI. An amount of RNA that ranged from roughly 0.5 to 1 ug was reverse transcribed with random hexamers. Each CDR3 protein is one row after TCRdb ran MiXCR on the immunoSEQ multiplex PCR reads. The data contain about 190,000 distinct CDR3 sequences, just under 95% of them seen just once; the ten biggest clones take up less than 0.2%. About this clonotype itself: Its antigen is as yet unknown.

The patients with Susac syndrome satisfied recently defined diagnostic criteria for either definite or probable disease. Isolation of CD8+ and CD4+ T cells was performed negatively, whereas enrichment of TEMRA cells was done by FACS. This sequence joins TRBV18 and TRBJ2-3; no clear D gene. The source material was CD8+ T cells from PBMCs. The clonotype was recovered from a human donor with Susac syndrome. This CDR3 is CASSPTDPPDTQYF. For the CDR3, the DNA is TGTGCCAGCTCACCAACCGACCCGCCGGATACGCAGTATTTT.